These 23 T cell receptor beta chains came from one sample sequenced in a study of blood T cells in healthy people across ages. Together with a sample-barcoded 5' primer, a J-beta primer mix was included in a second PCR lasting about 6 to 11 cycles. TCRdb ran MiXCR on the 5' RACE reads and lists one entry per CDR3 protein. Among about 400,000 distinct CDR3 sequences listed, roughly half were seen once. Specimen: blood. Receptor source: a man between 60 and 75 years old in good health.

The chain uses TRBV6-2 or TRBV6-3 and TRBJ2-3; 11 bases agree with TRBD2. CDR1 and CDR2 from the germline V gene are MNHEY and SVGEGT. The CDR3 extends over 14 amino acids. The V segment lost 9 bases and the J segment 5 bases; nucleotides outside the gene matches: 7. The CDR3 spells CASSGRAMRDTQYF. Written as DNA, the CDR3 is TGTGCCAGTAGCGGGAGGGCCATGCGAGATACGCAGTATTTT.

Many counts were recorded for this clonotype. The CDR3 DNA follows: TGCGCCAGCAGTCCGGGCCTCCCCTACAATGAGCAGTTCTTC. Encoded protein: CASSPGLPYNEQFF. The chain combines TRBV5-1 with TRBJ2-1; no reliable D call. The CDR3 length is 14 residues. CDR1 is SGHRS and CDR2 is YFSETQ in the germline V gene. Trimming removed 5 bases from V and 2 bases from J, with 11 bases in between.

In its sample, this clonotype was seen a few times. The chain uses TRBV6-6 and TRBJ2-1; the match to TRBD1 covers 9 bases. V shed 5 bases and J 6 bases; nucleotides not matched to a gene: 2. The CDR3 loop spans 13 amino acids. Germline-derived CDR1 and CDR2 are MNHNY and SVGAGI (reference sequence). In DNA form, the CDR3 reads TGTGCCAGCAGTGGGGACAGGGTCAATGAGCAGTTCTTC. This codes for CASSGDRVNEQFF.

This clonotype was detected a few times. In DNA, the CDR3 is TGTGCCAGCGCCGGGCAGCTCACAGATACGCAGTATTTT. As protein: CASAGQLTDTQYF. The gene calls are TRBV25-1 and TRBJ2-3; D unresolved. V lost 8 bases and J lost 2, with 11 bases in between. The germline V gene has CDR1 MGHDK and CDR2 SYGVNS. The CDR3 runs 13 residues.

There are a few counts of this clonotype. The V and J genes are TRBV2 and TRBJ2-1; 7 positions match TRBD2. CDR3 length equals 15 residues. With V trimmed by 4 bases and J by 6 bases, 9 bases remained unmatched. CDR1 and CDR2 from the germline V gene are SNHLY and FYNNEI. The CDR3 region has the DNA TGTGCCAGCAGTGCACTCAGCGGGGCCCTCAATGAGCAGTTCTTC. This sequence encodes CASSALSGALNEQFF.

In this sample, this clonotype turned up a few times. This chain uses TRBV29-1 with TRBJ2-3, with a tentative D call TRBD1 (6 bases). V was clipped by 6 bases and J by 3 bases, with 10 bases between them. CDR3 length: 12 residues. Germline values: CDR1 SQVTM, CDR2 ANQGSEA. CDR3 sequence reads: CSVWQGTDTQYF. As DNA, the CDR3 is TGCAGCGTGTGGCAGGGGACAGATACGCAGTATTTT.

With respect to this clonotype: Possible read error: a much larger clone is one base away. The gene calls are TRBV5-1 and TRBJ2-7, with 9 bases matching TRBD1. The germline gives CDR1 SGHRS, CDR2 YFSETQ. This CDR3 comprises 14 residues. Losses at the gene ends were 4 bases for V and 2 bases for J; bases not matched to a gene: 4. CDR3 sequence (DNA): TGCGCCAGCAGCGTGAGGACAGGGGCCTACGAGCAGTACTTC. Its protein product is CASSVRTGAYEQYF. Using reference TRBV5-1 and TRBJ2-7 for the parts outside the CDR3, the full variable domain is KAGVTQTPRYLIKTRGQQVTLSCSPISGHRSVSWYQQTPGQGLQFLFEYFSETQRNKGNFPGRFSGRQFSNSRSEMNVSTLELGDSALYLCASSVRTGAYEQYFGPGTRLTVT.

The chain links TRBV7-3 to TRBJ2-3; 7 nucleotides align to TRBD2. The length of the CDR3 is 15 residues. With 0 bases clipped from V and 5 bases from J, the junction kept 5 bases outside the gene matches. Germline V gene lookup returns CDR1 SGHTA and CDR2 FQGTGA. As DNA, the CDR3 is TGTGCCAGCAGCTTAACAGGACTAGACCGAGATACGCAGTATTTT. Encoded protein: CASSLTGLDRDTQYF.

This clonotype has just one count. At one end the junction does not follow the germline gene, possibly because of a read error. The chain couples TRBV4-2 to TRBJ2-7; no clear D. Matching the DNA end better, TRBJ2-5 makes the J call doubtful. The germline V gene encodes CDR1 LGHNA and CDR2 YNFKEQ. The CDR3 spans 13 residues. The CDR3 nucleotides read TGTGCCAGCAGTAAAAACGAGCAAGGGACCCAGTACTTC. Translated: CASSKNEQGTQYF.

This clonotype was counted a few times. The chain has TRBV11-1 and TRBJ2-1; 7 bases match TRBD2. CDR1 is SGHAT, CDR2 FQDESV, per germline (reference sequence). The CDR3 totals 14 residues. Trimming at V came to 2 bases and at J to 4 bases, leaving 2 bases not matched to a gene. The CDR3 coding sequence is TGTGCCAGCAGCTTACGCGGGAGTTACAATGAGCAGTTCTTC. As protein: CASSLRGSYNEQFF.

The rearrangement joins TRBV5-1 to TRBJ1-6; tentatively, D is TRBD1 (6 bases). CDR3 size: 15 residues. The germline V gene has CDR1 SGHRS and CDR2 YFSETQ. The V end was cut by 4 bases, the J end by 0 bases, with 8 bases between. CDR3 in DNA: TGCGCCAGCAGCACAGGGAGCTCCTATAATTCACCCCTCCACTTT. Its protein product is CASSTGSSYNSPLHF.

The chain uses TRBV30 and TRBJ1-2; TRBD1 agrees at 10 bases. After removal of 4 bases from V and 3 bases from J, the junction contained 2 bases not matched to a gene. The CDR3 loop spans 13 amino acids. From germline, CDR1 is GTSNPN and CDR2 SVGIG (reference sequence). CDR3 amino acids: CAWIGQGDYGYTF. The CDR3 bases are TGTGCCTGGATAGGACAGGGGGACTATGGCTACACCTTC.

This chain uses TRBV5-5 with TRBJ2-1; TRBD2 might be the D (6 bases). V was pared by 5 bases and J by 3 bases, with 15 bases between. The CDR3 consists of 15 residues. Germline V lookup: CDR1 SGHKS, CDR2 YYEKEE (reference sequence). The CDR3 bases are TGTGCCAGCAGTCGGCGACTAGTAGGCTACAATGAGCAGTTCTTC. Translated, it gives CASSRRLVGYNEQFF.

The J gene is TRBJ2-7, the V gene TRBV6-6; tentative D call: TRBD1 (6 bases). In germline, CDR1 is MNHNY, CDR2 SVGAGI (reference sequence). The CDR3 runs 14 residues. Trimming cost V 5 bases and J 2 bases, with 13 bases left between them. CDR3 residues: CASSTPGQTYEQYF. The CDR3 coding sequence is TGTGCCAGCAGTACGCCCGGACAGACCTACGAGCAGTACTTC.

This clonotype was counted ten times or more. The rearrangement links TRBV2 to TRBJ1-2; D gene unclear. This CDR3 region has 12 residues. Between the trimmed V and J ends, which lost 8 bases and 8 bases, there was a span of 15 bases. Germline lookup yields CDR1 SNHLY and CDR2 FYNNEI. CDR3 DNA sequence: TGTGCCAGCCTCTATGGGCCGGAGGGCTACACCTTC. This gives the protein CASLYGPEGYTF.

This clonotype was counted a few times. This sequence joins TRBV7-6 and TRBJ2-5; no reliable D call. V was trimmed by 7 bases and J by 4 bases, leaving 7 bases between them. The CDR3 spans 11 residues. Germline V CDR1 and CDR2: SGHVS, FNYEAQ. The CDR3 DNA reads as TGTGCCAGCACCCCTCGAGAGACCCAGTACTTC. Amino acids: CASTPRETQYF.

The chain combines TRBV7-2 with TRBJ2-5; a possible D gene is TRBD1 (6 bases). CDR3 length: 13 amino acids. Trimming pared 7 bases from V and 5 bases from J, leaving 14 bases between. Germline loops: CDR1 SGHTA, CDR2 FQGNSA. The CDR3 reads CASNPGVAETQYF. Here the CDR3 DNA reads TGTGCCAGCAATCCAGGGGTTGCGGAGACCCAGTACTTC.

This clonotype has just a few counts. The chain employs TRBV6-1 and TRBJ2-1; D is unclear. Germline assignment: CDR1 MNHNS and CDR2 SASEGT. V was pared by 6 bases and J by 2 bases, with 11 bases between. The CDR3 is made up of 14 amino acids. The CDR3 DNA reads TGTGCCAGCAGCGGAAGGGCCCCCTACAATGAGCAGTTCTTC. It encodes CASSGRAPYNEQFF.

This clonotype was recorded many times. The gene calls are TRBV6-4 and TRBJ2-1; 9 bases match TRBD2. The junction had 9 bases not matched to a gene; V was cut back by 3 bases and J by 6 bases. The germline CDR1 and CDR2 sequences are MRHNA and SNTAGT. The length of the CDR3 is 16 residues. The CDR3 spells CASSEGIAGAGNEQFF. For the CDR3, the DNA is TGTGCCAGCAGTGAGGGCATAGCGGGAGCGGGCAATGAGCAGTTCTTC.

Only a few counts were recorded for this clonotype. The chain employs TRBV7-2 and TRBJ2-7, with unresolved D. CDR1 and CDR2 from the germline V gene are SGHTA and FQGNSA. V was shortened by 0 bases and J by 2 bases, with 11 bases between the two germline ends. The CDR3 covers 15 residues. In DNA, the CDR3 is TGTGCCAGCAGCTTAGCCCTGGAGCCTACCTACGAGCAGTACTTC. Protein: CASSLALEPTYEQYF.

On this clonotype itself: At one of its ends the junction is not consistent with the germline gene, which may arise from a read error. The chain employs TRBV27 and TRBJ2-6; 8 nucleotides agree with TRBD1. The CDR3 extends over 15 amino acids. Germline lookup yields CDR1 MNHEY and CDR2 SMNVEV (reference sequence). CDR3: CARPGGDPGANVPTF. In DNA, the CDR3 is TGTGCTAGACCAGGGGGCGACCCTGGGGCCAACGTCCCGACTTTC.

As DNA, the CDR3 is TGCAGTGCTAGAGAGGCTAGCAATACGCAGTATTTT. Residues: CSAREASNTQYF. The rearrangement joins TRBV20-1 to TRBJ2-3; possible D gene TRBD2, 5 bases. The CDR3 covers 12 residues. V was cut by 0 bases and J by 7 bases, with 8 bases left in between. Germline V gene data show CDR1 as DFQATT and CDR2 as SNEGSKA (reference sequence).

This sequence joins TRBV20-1 and TRBJ2-4, with TRBD2 matching 11 bases. Near its end, the DNA agrees better with TRBJ2-7, so the J call may be wrong. The CDR3 is 14 residues long. From germline, CDR1 is DFQATT and CDR2 SNEGSKA (reference sequence). CDR3 loop: CSARRLAGPYEQYF. The CDR3 coding sequence is TGCAGTGCTCGACGACTAGCGGGGCCCTACGAGCAGTACTTC.